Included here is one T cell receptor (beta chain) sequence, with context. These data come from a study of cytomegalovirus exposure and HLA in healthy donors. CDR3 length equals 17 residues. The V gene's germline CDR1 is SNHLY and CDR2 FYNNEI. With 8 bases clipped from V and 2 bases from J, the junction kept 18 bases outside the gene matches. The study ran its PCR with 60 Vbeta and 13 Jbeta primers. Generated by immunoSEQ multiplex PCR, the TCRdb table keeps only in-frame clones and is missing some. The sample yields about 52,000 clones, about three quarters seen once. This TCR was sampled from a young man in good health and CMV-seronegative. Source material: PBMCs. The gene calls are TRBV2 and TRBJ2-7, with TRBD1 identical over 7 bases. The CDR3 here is CASDETGTAGKPYEQYF. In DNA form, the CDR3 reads TGTGCCAGCGACGAGACAGGGACAGCCGGGAAGCCCTACGAGCAGTACTTC.